Listed below are T cell receptor beta chains from one sample, sequenced in a study of T cells in Graves' hyperthyroidism and ophthalmopathy. TCRdb used MiXCR to reprocess the multiplex PCR reads, holding one entry per CDR3 protein. The table includes some 510,000 distinct CDR3 sequences, more than 20% detected once. The material sequenced was blood. The receptor set was obtained from a man aged 18-30 years with Graves' hyperthyroidism. CDR3s include the opening cysteine and the closing phenylalanine or tryptophan. The D gene is left open where the match is weak. The size entry is marked missing in some rows and otherwise reads once, few, many or a size class.

TRBV18	few	.	TRBJ1-1	CASSPDEVGTEAFF	TGTGCCAGCTCACCCGACGAGGTAGGGACTGAAGCTTTCTTT
TRBV7-2	.	.	TRBJ2-6	CASTYPGANVLTF	TGTGCCAGCACGTACCCTGGGGCCAACGTCCTGACTTTC
TRBV2	.	TRBD2	TRBJ2-7	CASRGEGGTYEQYF	TGTGCCAGCAGGGGGGAGGGAGGAACCTACGAGCAGTACTTC
TRBV12-3/TRBV12-4	many	TRBD1	TRBJ1-1	CASNRLGQGNTEAFF	TGTGCCAGCAACAGGTTGGGACAGGGAAACACTGAAGCTTTCTTT
TRBV12-3/TRBV12-4	.	.	TRBJ1-1	CAISDQRQAEAFF	TGTGCCATCAGTGACCAGCGACAGGCTGAAGCTTTCTTT
TRBV11-2	many	.	TRBJ2-7	CASSLNTYEQYF	TGTGCCAGCAGTTTGAATACCTACGAGCAGTACTTC
TRBV12-3/TRBV12-4	many	.	TRBJ2-7	CASSLGGARYEQYF	TGTGCCAGCAGTTTAGGGGGGGCGAGGTACGAGCAGTACTTC
TRBV24-1	.	TRBD1	TRBJ2-4	CATSKTTGGGKNIQYF	TGTGCCACCAGCAAAACTACAGGGGGCGGCAAAAACATTCAGTACTTC
TRBV5-6	many	.	TRBJ1-2	CASSLFTAYGYTF	TGTGCCAGCAGCTTGTTTACAGCGTATGGCTACACCTTC
TRBV7-2	.	TRBD1	TRBJ1-2	CASSLAPGQQANYGYTF	TGTGCCAGCAGCTTAGCCCCGGGACAGCAAGCTAACTATGGCTACACCTTC
TRBV20-1	many	TRBD1	TRBJ1-2	CSARQGDYGYTF	TGCAGTGCTAGACAGGGGGACTATGGCTACACCTTC
TRBV10-3	many	.	TRBJ1-1	CASGALGDTEAFF	TGTGCCAGCGGGGCCCTTGGGGACACTGAAGCTTTCTTT
TRBV7-9	many	TRBD1	TRBJ2-5	CASSIDRVKTQYF	TGTGCCAGCAGTATCGACAGGGTAAAGACCCAGTACTTC
TRBV12-3/TRBV12-4	many	TRBD1	TRBJ1-6	CASSPQDRGLYNSPLHF	TGTGCCAGCAGTCCCCAGGACAGGGGCCTCTATAATTCACCCCTCCACTTT
TRBV6-1	many	.	TRBJ2-7	CASRETPRTSLYEQYF	TGTGCCAGCAGAGAAACCCCGAGGACCTCCCTCTACGAGCAGTACTTC
TRBV6-5	many	.	TRBJ2-7	CASSPDSLYEQYF	TGTGCCAGCAGTCCAGACAGCCTCTACGAGCAGTACTTC
TRBV4-1	.	.	TRBJ2-7	CASSQASDRIYEQYF	TGCGCCAGCAGCCAAGCCTCGGACAGAATCTACGAGCAGTACTTC
TRBV9	many	.	TRBJ1-2	CASSPTTQATYGYTF	TGTGCCAGCAGCCCCACAACCCAGGCCACCTATGGCTACACCTTC
TRBV6-1	many	.	TRBJ1-5	CASGAPVQPQHF	TGTGCCAGCGGGGCCCCGGTACAGCCCCAGCATTTT
TRBV20-1	few	TRBD2	TRBJ2-7	CSARRLAGSYEQYF	TGCAGTGCTAGACGACTAGCGGGGAGCTACGAGCAGTACTTC
TRBV4-2	.	.	TRBJ2-2	CASSLQAGGASGELFF	TGTGCCAGCAGCCTTCAAGCCGGAGGGGCCAGCGGGGAGCTGTTTTTT
TRBV5-6	.	.	TRBJ1-5	CASSLGPEQPQHF	TGTGCCAGCAGCTTGGGCCCAGAACAGCCCCAGCATTTT
TRBV4-1	many	.	TRBJ1-2	CASSQGWGNYGYTF	TGCGCCAGCAGCCAGGGGTGGGGGAACTATGGCTACACCTTC